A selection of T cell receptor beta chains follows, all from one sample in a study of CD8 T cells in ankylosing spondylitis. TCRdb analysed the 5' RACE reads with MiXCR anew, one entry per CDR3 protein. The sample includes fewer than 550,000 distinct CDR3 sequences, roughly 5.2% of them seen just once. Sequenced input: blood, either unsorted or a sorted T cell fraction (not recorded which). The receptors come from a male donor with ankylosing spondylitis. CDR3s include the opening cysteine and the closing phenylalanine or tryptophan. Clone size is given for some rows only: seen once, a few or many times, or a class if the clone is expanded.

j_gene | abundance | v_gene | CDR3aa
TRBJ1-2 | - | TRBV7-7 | CASSPLGGRNGYTF
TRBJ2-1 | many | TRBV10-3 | CAISEGQGVYNEQFF
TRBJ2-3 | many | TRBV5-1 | CASSLELTGGLADTQYF
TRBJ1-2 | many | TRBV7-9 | CASSLVYGDDYGYTF
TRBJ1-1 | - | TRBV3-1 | CASSQEVLRGNTEAFF
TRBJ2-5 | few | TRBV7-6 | CASSRSSQETQYF
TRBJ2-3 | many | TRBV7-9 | CASSLEGTRSDTQYF
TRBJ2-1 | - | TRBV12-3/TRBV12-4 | CASRTGLFNEQFF
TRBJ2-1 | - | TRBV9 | CASSGRQGVAPYNEQFF
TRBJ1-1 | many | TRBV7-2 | CASTRATGTYQNTEAFF
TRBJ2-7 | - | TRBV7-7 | CASSFKGAPSYEQYF
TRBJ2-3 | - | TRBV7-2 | CASSFTGMSTDTQYF
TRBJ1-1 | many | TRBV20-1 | CSARLPGQANTEAFF
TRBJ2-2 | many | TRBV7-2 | CASSIPPGELFF
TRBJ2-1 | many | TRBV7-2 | CASSPGGGRGEQFF
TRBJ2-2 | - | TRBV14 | CASSLYRRATGELFF
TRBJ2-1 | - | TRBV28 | CASSPSGRGNNEQFF
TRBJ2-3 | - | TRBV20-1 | CSAIRPAGGQYF
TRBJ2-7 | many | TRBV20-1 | CSARSPLGAYEQYF
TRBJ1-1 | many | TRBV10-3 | CAISESRVRPNTEAFF
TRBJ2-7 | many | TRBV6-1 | CASRNGRGGPYEQYF
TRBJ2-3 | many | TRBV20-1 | CSASWAGSTDTQYF
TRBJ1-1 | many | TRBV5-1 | CASSVEYGTEAFF
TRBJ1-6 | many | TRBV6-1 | CASSPPTLSPLHF
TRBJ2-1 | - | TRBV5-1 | CASSFKPGLAGEYNEQFF
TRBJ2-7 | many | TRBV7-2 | CASSLAAGGSSYEQYF
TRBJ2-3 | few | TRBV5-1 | CASSWQIQADTQYF
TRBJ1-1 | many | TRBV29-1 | CSVSRNTEAFF
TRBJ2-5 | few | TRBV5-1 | CASSPVGQGQETQYF
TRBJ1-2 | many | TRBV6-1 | CASSPGRGGYGYTF
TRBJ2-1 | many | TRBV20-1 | CSALLKQSSYNEQFF
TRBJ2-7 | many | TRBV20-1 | CSAIRVQGVYEQYF
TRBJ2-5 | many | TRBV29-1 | CSAEFGGRETQYF
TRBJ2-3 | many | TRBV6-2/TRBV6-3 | CASTDPGLAGGPDTQYF
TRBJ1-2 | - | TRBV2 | CASSEDRSYGYTF
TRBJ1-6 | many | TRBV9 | CASSAIGQHNSPLHF
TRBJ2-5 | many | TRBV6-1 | CASSDFEGETQYF
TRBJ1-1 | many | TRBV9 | CASSVAGENTEAFF
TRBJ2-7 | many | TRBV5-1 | CASSLGVPGYEQYF
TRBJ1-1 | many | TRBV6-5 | CASSYWDRGFTEAFF